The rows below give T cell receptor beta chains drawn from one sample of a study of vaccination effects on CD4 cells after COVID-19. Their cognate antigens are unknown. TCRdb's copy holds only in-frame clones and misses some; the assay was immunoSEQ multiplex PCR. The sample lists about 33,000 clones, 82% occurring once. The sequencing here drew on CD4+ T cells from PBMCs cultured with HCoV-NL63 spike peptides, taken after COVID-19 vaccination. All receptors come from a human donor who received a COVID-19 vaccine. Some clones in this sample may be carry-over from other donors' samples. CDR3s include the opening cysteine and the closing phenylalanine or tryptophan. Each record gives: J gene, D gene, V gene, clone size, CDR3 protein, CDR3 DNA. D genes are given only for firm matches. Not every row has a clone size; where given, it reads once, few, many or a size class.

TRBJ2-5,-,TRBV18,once,CASSPGGSGQTQYF,TGTGCCAGCTCACCAGGGGGGTCTGGGCAGACCCAGTACTTC
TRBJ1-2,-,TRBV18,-,CASSPGALGDGYTF,TGTGCCAGCTCACCGGGGGCGCTGGGGGATGGCTACACCTTC
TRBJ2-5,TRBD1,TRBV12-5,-,CASGLGDRGRGETQYF,TGTGCTAGTGGTTTGGGGGACAGGGGCAGAGGAGAGACCCAGTACTTC
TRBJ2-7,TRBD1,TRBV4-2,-,CASSLRPGTGNGNAYEQYF,TGTGCCAGCAGCTTACGCCCCGGGACAGGCAATGGTAACGCCTACGAGCAGTACTTC
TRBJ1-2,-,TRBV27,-,CASAPIKGILYGYTF,TGTGCCAGCGCCCCTATCAAGGGTATCCTCTATGGCTACACCTTC
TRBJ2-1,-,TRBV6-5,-,CALRTGGGNEQFF,TGTGCGTTGCGTACAGGAGGAGGCAATGAGCAGTTCTTC
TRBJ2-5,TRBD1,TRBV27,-,CASRQPGGGETQYF,TGTGCCAGCAGACAACCAGGGGGCGGAGAGACCCAGTACTTC
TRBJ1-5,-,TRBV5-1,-,CASSLAVNQPQHF,TGCGCCAGCAGCTTGGCAGTTAATCAGCCCCAGCATTTT
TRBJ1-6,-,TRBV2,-,CASSEAPADSPLHF,TGTGCCAGCAGTGAAGCGCCCGCGGATTCACCCCTCCACTTT
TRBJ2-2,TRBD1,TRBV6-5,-,CASRQGARTGELFF,TGTGCCAGCAGACAGGGGGCGCGTACCGGGGAGCTGTTTTTT
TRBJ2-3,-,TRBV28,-,CASSRTGGADTQYF,TGTGCCAGCAGTCGGACAGGAGGGGCAGATACGCAGTATTTT
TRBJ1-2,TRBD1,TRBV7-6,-,CASSLDPGQGAYGYTF,TGTGCCAGCAGCTTAGACCCTGGACAGGGGGCGTATGGCTACACCTTC
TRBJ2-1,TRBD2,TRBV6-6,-,CASSSTSGGYNEQFF,TGTGCCAGCAGTTCGACTAGCGGGGGCTACAATGAGCAGTTCTTC
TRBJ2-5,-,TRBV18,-,CASSRGLSETQYF,TGTGCCAGCTCACGAGGACTGTCAGAGACCCAGTACTTC
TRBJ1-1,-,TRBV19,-,CASRTQGLNTEAFF,TGTGCCAGTAGGACCCAGGGGTTGAACACTGAAGCTTTCTTT
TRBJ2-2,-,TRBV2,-,CASNPQGTGELFF,TGTGCCAGCAACCCCCAGGGGACCGGGGAGCTGTTTTTT
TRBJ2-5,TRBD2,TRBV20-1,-,CSASNLRTSGGRETQYF,TGCAGTGCTAGTAACCTTAGGACTAGCGGGGGGAGAGAGACCCAGTACTTC
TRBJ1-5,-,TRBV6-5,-,CASRETPNQPQHF,TGTGCCAGCAGGGAGACACCAAATCAGCCCCAGCATTTT
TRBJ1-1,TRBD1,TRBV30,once,CAWSLGQGVEAFF,TGTGCCTGGAGTTTGGGACAGGGTGTTGAAGCTTTCTTT
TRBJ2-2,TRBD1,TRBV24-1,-,CATSDLQGTGARTGELFF,TGTGCCACCAGTGATTTGCAGGGGACAGGGGCAAGGACCGGGGAGCTGTTTTTT
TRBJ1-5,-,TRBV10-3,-,CAISDRDLIVGQPQHF,TGTGCCATCAGTGATCGGGACCTCATAGTAGGACAGCCCCAGCATTTT